This TCR beta chain appears in the sequencing data of a study of T cells expressing NK-cell markers. Study at large: Sorted CD3+CD56+NKG2C+, CD3+CD56+NKG2C- and CD3+CD56-NKG2C+ T cells supplied TCR beta repertoires. The study sequenced eight donors, seven HCMV-seropositive and one seronegative. Findings and caveats of the study: About six donors carried dominant NKG2C+ clonotypes that made up roughly 1.0-7.5% of their CD8+ T cells.

As the method of synthesis, 5'RACE template switching with UMIs yielded TCR beta cDNA. TCRdb re-analyzed the 5' RACE reads; it lists each CDR3 protein once, without DNA. The sample yields 440,000 or so distinct CDR3 sequences, of which the top ten take up 6% to 9.5%. This CDR3 spans 15 amino acids. CDR1 is ENHRY and CDR2 is SYGVKD in the germline V gene. As regards this clonotype: Its specificity is not known.

Sequenced material: blood T cells: a sorted CD56 or NKG2C T cell subset, CD4+ or CD8+ T cells, or bulk PBMC T cells (not recorded which). J is TRBJ2-1 and V is TRBV10-3; without DNA, the TCRdb call of TRBD2 cannot be checked. The receptor's source is a woman aged 18 to 69 in good health. The CDR3 reads CAITGGISGYNEQFF.